These T cell receptor beta chains were read from a single sample in a study of blood T cell repertoires in COVID-19. Measured with immunoSEQ multiplex PCR; TCRdb has only the in-frame clones, and not every one. This table holds fewer than 200,000 clones, roughly nine tenths found once. Sequences were obtained from peripheral blood. The receptors come from a man between 18 and 35 years old who had recovered from COVID-19. Each CDR3 is given with its conserved first and last residue. Fields, in order: J gene, V gene, clone size, CDR3 protein. For some rows the clone size is stated as once, few or many, or as a class when expanded; others skip it.

TRBJ1-5	TRBV11-2	.	CASSLNGPSRQPQHF
TRBJ2-1	TRBV7-2	.	CASSLESGFNEQFF
TRBJ2-7	TRBV19	few	CASSIASGTTSYEQYF
TRBJ2-3	TRBV4-1	.	CASSQDQRPGTDTQYF
TRBJ1-1	TRBV18	.	CASSQNRGLMGMNTEAFF
TRBJ1-2	TRBV6-1	.	CASTEGSASYGYTF
TRBJ1-2	TRBV10-2	.	CASSTLGEGLNGYTF
TRBJ1-2	TRBV30	once	CAWSLGGHYGYTF
TRBJ1-1	TRBV9	once	CASSVGQGLSTEAFF
TRBJ1-1	TRBV6-6	.	CASSWNRVMNTEAFF
TRBJ2-7	TRBV7-9	.	CASSSHSPGQGTYEQYF
TRBJ2-7	TRBV7-8	.	CASSLDRRDEQYF
TRBJ2-7	TRBV28	.	CASSQSPTYEQYF
TRBJ2-7	TRBV5-1	.	CASSPVPSGTYEQYF